This TCR beta chain was recorded in a study of T-cell reconstitution after alpha-beta-depleted transplantation in children. General study results and limits: It was newly produced T cells that mostly accounted for T-cell counts and diversity one year after transplant. Reportedly, alpha-beta T cells present about two months post-transplant originated from several hundred expanded clones of graft origin. From surviving recipient T cells and thymic progenitors came the high day-60 TCRbeta diversity observed in some patients.

Deletions cut 2 bases from V and 2 bases from J, with 11 bases between. CDR1 is KGHSH, CDR2 LQKENI, per germline. The CDR3 length is 15 residues. A TCRbeta library incorporating unique molecular identifiers was prepared. TCRdb re-called the PCR reads with MiXCR, one entry per CDR3 protein. The sample records hundreds of thousands of distinct CDR3 sequences, about 12% being singletons. Concerning this clonotype: Its antigen is not identified.

The J gene is TRBJ2-3, the V gene TRBV18, with D unclear. Source: PBMCs, taken before TCRalphabeta/CD19-depleted stem cell transplant. The sequence was collected from a girl aged 2 to 9 with congenital amegakaryocytic thrombocytopenia, due to receive a stem cell transplant. Here the CDR3 reads CASSPTVQPTDTQYF. The CDR3 nucleotides are TGTGCCAGCTCACCAACGGTCCAGCCCACAGATACGCAGTATTTT.